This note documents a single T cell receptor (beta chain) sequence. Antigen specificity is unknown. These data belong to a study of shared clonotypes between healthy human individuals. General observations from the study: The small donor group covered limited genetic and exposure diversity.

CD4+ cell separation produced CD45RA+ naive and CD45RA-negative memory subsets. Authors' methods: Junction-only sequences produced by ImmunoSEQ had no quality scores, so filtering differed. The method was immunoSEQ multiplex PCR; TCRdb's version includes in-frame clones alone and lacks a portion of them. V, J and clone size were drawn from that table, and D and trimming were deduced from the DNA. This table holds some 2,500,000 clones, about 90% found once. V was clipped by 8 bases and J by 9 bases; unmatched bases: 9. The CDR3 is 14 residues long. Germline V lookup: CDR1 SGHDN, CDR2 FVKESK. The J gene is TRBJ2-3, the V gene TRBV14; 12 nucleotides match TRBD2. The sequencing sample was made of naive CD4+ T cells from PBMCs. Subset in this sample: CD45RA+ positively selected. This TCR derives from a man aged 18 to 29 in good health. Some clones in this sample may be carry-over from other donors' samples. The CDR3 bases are TGTGCCAGCGGACTAGCGGGACGGAGGGGAACGCAGTATTTT. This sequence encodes CASGLAGRRGTQYF. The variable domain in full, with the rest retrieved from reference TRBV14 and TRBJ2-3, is EAGVTQFPSHSVIEKGQTVTLRCDPISGHDNLYWYRRVMGKEIKFLLHFVKESKQDESGMPNNRFLAERTGGTYSTLKVQPAELEDSGVYFCASGLAGRRGTQYFGPGTRLTVL.